This TCR beta chain appears in the sequencing data of a study of beta chain features in type 1 diabetes. General study results and limits: Over-representation of high TCR-expressing cells was a possible consequence of cDNA sequencing. Type 1 diabetes patients had TCRB CDR3s that were shorter (moderately but significantly so) in all four CD4+ subsets. HLA influence on TCRB rearrangement stayed unresolved here.

Expressed TCRB transcripts got sequenced, as all isolated RNA was reverse transcribed. The data were produced by immunoSEQ multiplex PCR, yet TCRdb's version contains in-frame clones alone and is incomplete. The sample includes 120,000 or so clones, about 15% of them seen just once. This CDR3 spans 13 amino acids. Germline trimming cut 4 bases from V and 5 bases from J; bases unmatched to any gene: 4. Germline values: CDR1 SGDLS, CDR2 YYNGEE. Concerning this clone itself: The antigen is undetermined.

Each population that was sorted was more than 98% pure. Sequencing was carried out using central memory CD4+ T cells from blood. The TCR originated in a man under 40 with type 1 diabetes. The rearrangement links TRBV9 to TRBJ1-1; 8 nucleotides agree with TRBD1. The DNA of the CDR3 is TGTGCCAGCAGCATCACAGGGGGAACTGAAGCTTTCTTT. It encodes CASSITGGTEAFF.